This TCR beta chain stems from a study of blood T cell repertoires in COVID-19. Whole-study context: Sites in the United States, Italy and Spain provided acute and convalescent COVID-19 samples. Nucleic acid was either cDNA or gDNA, and it came from T cells, B-cell-depleted T cells, or PBMCs.

Per the study methods: Nucleated cell number was recorded as an estimate derived from reference gene primer amplification. TCRdb's table, derived via immunoSEQ multiplex PCR, lists solely in-frame clones and lacks some. That table gives V, J and clone size, and the DNA gave D and trimming. The profile covers around 72,000 clones, with 88% appearing a single time and about 27% taken by the ten largest. The V and J ends lost 3 bases and 3 bases, in that order; junction bases with no gene match: 2. The germline CDR1 and CDR2 sequences are KGHDR and SFDVKD. The CDR3 runs to 14 residues. The sequencing sample was made of peripheral blood. The receptor comes from a man over 45 with acute or convalescent COVID-19. The rearrangement links TRBV24-1 to TRBJ2-5; TRBD1 matches 8 bases. CDR3: CATSDGTGEETQYF. The DNA for the CDR3 is TGTGCCACCAGTGATGGGACAGGAGAAGAGACCCAGTACTTC.